Below are 3 T cell receptor beta chains sequenced from a single sample in a study of shared clonotypes between healthy human individuals (dated by TCRdb to the early 2020s). Preparation of the library involved the immunoSEQ multiplex PCR assay. TCRdb took over this immuneACCESS table, retaining in-frame rearrangements with V and J assigned. Such tables are incomplete; in checked studies, under half of the missing clones stem from an unresolved V gene, and the remainder is unexplained. Counted in this sample were millions of clones; about 95% of them appeared once. The ten largest clones add up to 0.9% to 1.3% of the sample. CD8 naive samples were obtained by positive selection for CCR7 among CD45RO-negative cells, yielding a CD45RA+CCR7+ population from which TemRA cells were excluded. The sample comprised naive CD8+ T cells sorted from blood. Interpreted using the paper, the cell subset or site label stands for: CD45RA+CCR7+. These receptors originate from a man between 18 and 35 years old in good health.

The V call is TRBV28, the J call TRBJ2-5; D not certain. In germline, CDR1 is MDHEN, CDR2 SYDVKM. Trimming stripped 8 bases from V and 2 bases from J, with 12 bases between. The CDR3 has 13 amino acids. The CDR3 protein is CASHHGDQETQYF. The CDR3 coding sequence is TGTGCCAGCCATCATGGGGATCAAGAGACCCAGTACTTC.

The chain recombines TRBV11-2 with TRBJ1-1; TRBD1 matches at 8 bases. Germline CDR1 is SGHAT and CDR2 is FQNNGV. The CDR3 spans 17 residues. V lost 5 bases and J lost 1; bases outside the gene matches: 12. The CDR3 reads CASSPAPAGTGNTEAFF. The CDR3 bases are TGTGCCAGCAGCCCTGCCCCGGCAGGGACAGGGAACACTGAAGCTTTCTTT.

V is TRBV19 and J is TRBJ2-7; 7 bases are a match to TRBD2. The CDR3 is 14 amino acids. With 5 bases clipped from V and 3 bases from J, the junction kept 7 bases outside the gene matches. CDR1 is LNHDA, CDR2 SQIVND, per germline (reference sequence). CDR3 coding DNA: TGTGCCAGTAGTTCCCCGGGAGGAGTCTACGAGCAGTACTTC. Translating it yields CASSSPGGVYEQYF.